This T cell receptor (beta chain) is from a study of blood T cell repertoires in COVID-19 (TCRdb year 2020). Concerning the study at large: The collaborator samples originated in the United States, Italy and Spain and spanned the acute and convalescent phases of COVID-19. The prospective study material was composed of cDNA or gDNA derived from T cells, B-cell-depleted T cells, or PBMCs. A freely available public database, intended as a resource for researchers studying the immune response to SARS-CoV-2, is where the repertoires were released. Samples were obtained from the ongoing ImmuneRACE study (first 160 participants) and from 950 to 1,500 subjects provided by 6 global collaborators. A de-identified subject ID, COVID-19 status, age in years and sex were almost always included in the sample metadata. Subjects who had been exposed to COVID-19, were actively infected with it, or had recovered from it provided the deeply sampled blood TCRbeta repertoires that made up the dataset. Where HLA class I and class II types were available, the types were taken from metadata supplied by the sample provider, not from assay-based typing.

Concerning this clone: It lacks a known antigen. No base qualities exist here, and no much larger clone lies one base off it.

Overall study outcomes, separate from this receptor: The quantity of clinical and demographic metadata differed by source and by participant and was supplied without curation.

Collaborating institutions collected whole blood in K2EDTA tubes following their own protocols. For TCRbeta analysis, collaborators shipped samples in one of three forms: frozen whole blood, isolated PBMCs, or DNA extracted from either of those sample types. TCRbeta CDR3 regions were amplified from genomic DNA using the immunoSEQ Assay, a bias-controlled multiplex PCR. Concerning the study's data processing: Nucleated cell counts per sample were estimated from amplification of reference gene primers within the assay. Sequence reads were collapsed and filtered to measure the absolute abundance of every unique TCRbeta CDR3 rearrangement. For each sample, productive Simpson clonality was calculated as the square root of Simpson's diversity index across productive rearrangements. As stored in TCRdb, this immuneACCESS dataset retains in-frame rearrangements with V and J assigned. A fraction of the clones does not appear; measured against another copy, unresolved V genes explain less than half of the discrepancy, and the remainder lacks a known reason. Clone size and V and J calls were adopted from that table, with D and trimming inferred from the DNA. This sample holds 90,000 to 120,000 clones; about three quarters were observed only once. Together, the top ten hold 4% to 5.5% of the sample.

For CDR1 and CDR2, the germline V gene lists SGHDT and YYEEEE. Including cysteine and phenylalanine, the CDR3 has 15 amino acids. This entry keeps only the CDR3 DNA: 45 bases, framed from base 1. Clipping removes 0 bases from V and 1 base from J, with 2 as the unmatched junction base count. The source is a man in his 70s with acute or convalescent COVID-19. This sequence uses TRBV5-6 and TRBJ2-5, with 8 bases aligning to TRBD2. Sequenced: peripheral blood. The DNA sequence is as follows: TGTGCCAGCAGCTTGGTGGGACTAGGCCAAGAGACCCAGTACTTC. Translated, this is CASSLVGLGQETQYF.